A selection of T cell receptor beta chains follows, all from one sample in a study of blood T cell repertoires in COVID-19. Measured with immunoSEQ multiplex PCR; TCRdb has only the in-frame clones, and not every one. The data show approximately 49,000 clones, 88% seen once. Sequencing input: peripheral blood. The source of these receptors is a man aged 50-60 years with active COVID-19. CDR3s include the opening cysteine and the closing phenylalanine or tryptophan. A D gene is named only where the DNA matches it firmly. Expanded clones get a size class; other rows say once, few or many, or leave the size out.

J gene: TRBJ2-5
clone size: NA
D gene: TRBD1
V gene: TRBV4-3
CDR3 protein: CASSRGTEETQYF
CDR3 DNA: TGCGCCAGCAGCCGGGGGACAGAAGAGACCCAGTACTTC

J gene: TRBJ2-2
clone size: NA
D gene: TRBD2
V gene: TRBV7-6
CDR3 protein: CASSRFRGDTGELFF
CDR3 DNA: TGTGCCAGCAGCAGGTTTCGGGGGGACACCGGGGAGCTGTTTTTT

J gene: TRBJ2-5
clone size: NA
D gene: NA
V gene: TRBV18
CDR3 protein: CASSPPGIQETQYF
CDR3 DNA: TGTGCCAGCTCACCCCCGGGGATACAAGAGACCCAGTACTTC

J gene: TRBJ1-2
clone size: once
D gene: TRBD1
V gene: TRBV5-8
CDR3 protein: CASSFSGSRGSNYGYTF
CDR3 DNA: TGTGCCAGCAGCTTTTCGGGATCCAGGGGGTCGAACTATGGCTACACCTTC

J gene: TRBJ1-4
clone size: NA
D gene: NA
V gene: TRBV7-3
CDR3 protein: CASSPGQLANEKLFF
CDR3 DNA: TGTGCCAGCAGCCCGGGACAACTGGCTAATGAAAAACTGTTTTTT

J gene: TRBJ1-5
clone size: NA
D gene: TRBD1
V gene: TRBV27
CDR3 protein: CASRRQGAGQPQHF
CDR3 DNA: TGTGCCAGCCGTAGACAGGGGGCTGGTCAGCCCCAGCATTTT

J gene: TRBJ1-3
clone size: NA
D gene: NA
V gene: TRBV28
CDR3 protein: CASTVSGNTIYF
CDR3 DNA: TGTGCCAGCACCGTCTCTGGAAACACCATATATTTT

J gene: TRBJ1-1
clone size: NA
D gene: NA
V gene: TRBV7-9
CDR3 protein: CATGQNMNTEAFF
CDR3 DNA: TGTGCCACCGGACAGAACATGAACACTGAAGCTTTCTTT

J gene: TRBJ2-5
clone size: NA
D gene: NA
V gene: TRBV7-9
CDR3 protein: CASGEGAGTETQYF
CDR3 DNA: TGTGCCAGCGGTGAGGGCGCGGGGACAGAGACCCAGTACTTC

J gene: TRBJ1-1
clone size: NA
D gene: NA
V gene: TRBV6-6
CDR3 protein: CASGGVAVRNTEAFF
CDR3 DNA: TGTGCCAGCGGGGGGGTCGCAGTTAGGAACACTGAAGCTTTCTTT

J gene: TRBJ2-2
clone size: NA
D gene: NA
V gene: TRBV6-4
CDR3 protein: CASSETGSTGELFF
CDR3 DNA: TGTGCCAGCAGTGAGACGGGGAGCACCGGGGAGCTGTTTTTT

J gene: TRBJ2-5
clone size: NA
D gene: NA
V gene: TRBV15
CDR3 protein: CATSGGVGETQYF
CDR3 DNA: TGTGCCACCAGCGGCGGGGTGGGTGAGACCCAGTACTTC

J gene: TRBJ1-5
clone size: few
D gene: NA
V gene: TRBV12-3/TRBV12-4
CDR3 protein: CASSPTINQPQHF
CDR3 DNA: TGTGCCAGCAGTCCTACGATCAATCAGCCCCAGCATTTT

J gene: TRBJ2-3
clone size: NA
D gene: TRBD2
V gene: TRBV6-6
CDR3 protein: CASSSLLAGTQYF
CDR3 DNA: TGTGCCAGCAGTTCTTTGCTAGCGGGAACGCAGTATTTT

J gene: TRBJ2-3
clone size: once
D gene: NA
V gene: TRBV5-8
CDR3 protein: CASSLAQASTDTQYF
CDR3 DNA: TGTGCCAGCAGCTTGGCACAGGCTAGCACAGATACGCAGTATTTT

J gene: TRBJ2-1
clone size: NA
D gene: TRBD2
V gene: TRBV5-1
CDR3 protein: CASGLAGSGEQFF
CDR3 DNA: TGCGCCAGCGGCCTAGCGGGATCTGGTGAGCAGTTCTTC

J gene: TRBJ1-2
clone size: NA
D gene: NA
V gene: TRBV7-8
CDR3 protein: CASSSPWTVGGGYTF
CDR3 DNA: TGTGCCAGCAGCTCCCCGTGGACAGTTGGGGGTGGCTACACCTTC

J gene: TRBJ1-1
clone size: NA
D gene: NA
V gene: TRBV14
CDR3 protein: CASSPDRPEAFF
CDR3 DNA: TGTGCCAGCAGCCCGGACAGACCTGAAGCTTTCTTT

J gene: TRBJ2-1
clone size: NA
D gene: NA
V gene: TRBV3-1/TRBV3-2
CDR3 protein: CASSQRGGYNEQFF
CDR3 DNA: TGTGCCAGCAGCCAAAGGGGCGGATACAATGAGCAGTTCTTC

J gene: TRBJ1-2
clone size: NA
D gene: TRBD1
V gene: TRBV11-2
CDR3 protein: CASQPNTGGEGYTF
CDR3 DNA: TGTGCCAGCCAGCCGAATACAGGGGGAGAAGGCTACACCTTC

J gene: TRBJ2-7
clone size: NA
D gene: TRBD2
V gene: TRBV18
CDR3 protein: CASSPNGGIHYEQYF
CDR3 DNA: TGTGCCAGCTCACCAAACGGGGGGATCCACTACGAGCAGTACTTC

J gene: TRBJ2-1
clone size: NA
D gene: TRBD2
V gene: TRBV7-9
CDR3 protein: CASSLGGTSGSGHNEQFF
CDR3 DNA: TGTGCCAGCAGCTTAGGGGGGACTAGCGGGAGTGGACACAATGAGCAGTTCTTC

J gene: TRBJ2-3
clone size: NA
D gene: NA
V gene: TRBV21-1
CDR3 protein: CASSARGVVSTDTQYF
CDR3 DNA: TGTGCCAGCAGCGCCCGGGGGGTCGTGAGCACAGATACGCAGTATTTT

J gene: TRBJ1-4
clone size: once
D gene: NA
V gene: TRBV9
CDR3 protein: CASSVQGGYEKLFF
CDR3 DNA: TGTGCCAGCAGCGTACAGGGAGGTTACGAAAAACTGTTTTTT

J gene: TRBJ2-7
clone size: once
D gene: TRBD1
V gene: TRBV19
CDR3 protein: CASSSGQGAKEQYF
CDR3 DNA: TGTGCCAGTAGTAGTGGACAGGGGGCGAAGGAGCAGTACTTC

J gene: TRBJ1-1
clone size: NA
D gene: NA
V gene: TRBV27
CDR3 protein: CASSFRLGTEAFF
CDR3 DNA: TGTGCCAGCAGTTTCAGGTTGGGCACTGAAGCTTTCTTT